The source of this TCR beta chain is a study of cytomegalovirus exposure and HLA in healthy donors. The study's findings and limits: Cytomegalovirus status was reportedly diagnosed by the classifier with high sensitivity and specificity. Most TCR sequences proved rare, with some public TCRs found in many donors.

A 120-subject validation cohort, separate from the 666-subject first cohort, supplied the donors. The assay was immunoSEQ multiplex PCR, and TCRdb's table has in-frame clones only and misses some. In the table there are around 400,000 clones, roughly 89% of which are singletons. The J segment lost 3 bases and the V segment lost 4 bases, leaving 2 bases of the junction unmatched. Germline loops: CDR1 SNHLY, CDR2 FYNNEI. The CDR3 runs to 15 residues. This clone was seen more than once but under ten times. The antigen is undetermined. Sequencing input: PBMCs. The rearrangement uses TRBV2 and TRBJ2-7, with 14 bases matching TRBD2. The receptor's source is a woman under 30 in good health and CMV-seronegative. In DNA form, the CDR3 reads TGTGCCAGCAGTGCGGGGACTAGCGGGAGCTACGAGCAGTACTTC. Translation: CASSAGTSGSYEQYF.